This T cell receptor (beta chain) was profiled in a study of shared clonotypes between healthy human individuals. There are 14 residues in the CDR3. Germline CDR1 reads SGHAT; CDR2 reads FQNNGV. V lost 2 bases and J 2 bases, leaving 9 bases between the germline ends. Libraries were prepared by immunoSEQ multiplex PCR; TCRdb keeps only in-frame clonotypes and omits some of them. Found here are 550,000 to 700,000 clones, around 73% of them singletons; the top ten hold 1.5% to 2%. The chain recombines TRBV11-2 with TRBJ1-2; no clear D gene. The source is a young woman in good health. Sequencing was carried out using memory CD4+ T cells sorted from blood. This sample's subset: CD45RA-negative fraction. CDR3 sequence (DNA): TGTGCCAGCAGCTTAACAGACCTCAACTATGGCTACACCTTC. Translated: CASSLTDLNYGYTF.